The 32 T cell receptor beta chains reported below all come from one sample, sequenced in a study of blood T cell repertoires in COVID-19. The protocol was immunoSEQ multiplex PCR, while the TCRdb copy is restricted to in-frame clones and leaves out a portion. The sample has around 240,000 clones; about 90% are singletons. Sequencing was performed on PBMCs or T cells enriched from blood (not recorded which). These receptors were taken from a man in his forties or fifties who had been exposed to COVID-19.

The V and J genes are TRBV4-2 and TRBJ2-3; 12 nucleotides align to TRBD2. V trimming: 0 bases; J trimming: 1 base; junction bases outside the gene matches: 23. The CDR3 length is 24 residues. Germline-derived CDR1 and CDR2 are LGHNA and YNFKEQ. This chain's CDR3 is CASSQERWASGGAISGGGTDTQYF. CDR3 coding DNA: TGTGCCAGCAGCCAAGAGAGGTGGGCTAGCGGGGGGGCTATTTCCGGTGGAGGCACAGATACGCAGTATTTT.

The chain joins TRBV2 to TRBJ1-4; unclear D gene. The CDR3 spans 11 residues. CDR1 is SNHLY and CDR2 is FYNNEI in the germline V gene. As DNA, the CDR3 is TGTGCTACAGCATTAGGTGAAAAACTGTTTTTT. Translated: CATALGEKLFF. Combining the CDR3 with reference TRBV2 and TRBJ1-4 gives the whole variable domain EPEVTQTPSHQVTQMGQEVILRCVPISNHLYFYWYRQILGQKVEFLVSFYNNEISEKSEIFDDQFSVERPDGSNFTLKIRSTKLEDSAMYFCATALGEKLFFGSGTQLSVL.

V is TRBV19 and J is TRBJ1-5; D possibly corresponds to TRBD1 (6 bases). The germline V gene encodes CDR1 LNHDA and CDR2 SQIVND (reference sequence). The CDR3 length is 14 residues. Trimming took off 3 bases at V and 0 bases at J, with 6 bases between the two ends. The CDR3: CASSMDSSNQPQHF. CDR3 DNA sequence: TGTGCCAGTAGTATGGACAGTAGCAATCAGCCCCAGCATTTT.

The CDR3 here is CASGTQGQGNPLHF. In DNA form, the CDR3 reads TGTGCCAGCGGAACACAGGGACAGGGTAATCCCCTCCACTTT. The chain carries TRBV6-5 and TRBJ1-6, with 9 nucleotides matching TRBD1. J lost 13 bases, V lost 8 bases, and 12 bases had no gene match. CDR1 is MNHEY, CDR2 SVGAGI, per germline. This CDR3 contains 14 residues.

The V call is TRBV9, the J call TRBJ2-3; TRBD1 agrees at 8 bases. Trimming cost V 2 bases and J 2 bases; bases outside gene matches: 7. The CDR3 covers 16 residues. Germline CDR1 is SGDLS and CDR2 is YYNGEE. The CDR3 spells CASSVIGQGHTDTQYF. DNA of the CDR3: TGTGCCAGCAGCGTGATAGGACAGGGTCACACAGATACGCAGTATTTT. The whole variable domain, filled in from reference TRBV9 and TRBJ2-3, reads DSGVTQTPKHLITATGQRVTLRCSPRSGDLSVYWYQQSLDQGLQFLIQYYNGEERAKGNILERFSAQQFPDLHSELNLSSLELGDSALYFCASSVIGQGHTDTQYFGPGTRLTVL.

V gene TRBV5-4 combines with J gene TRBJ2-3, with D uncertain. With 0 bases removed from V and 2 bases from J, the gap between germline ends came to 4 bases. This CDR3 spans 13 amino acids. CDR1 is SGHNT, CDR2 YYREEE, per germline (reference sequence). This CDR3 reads CASSLVFTDTQYF. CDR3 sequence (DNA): TGTGCCAGCAGCTTGGTCTTCACAGATACGCAGTATTTT.

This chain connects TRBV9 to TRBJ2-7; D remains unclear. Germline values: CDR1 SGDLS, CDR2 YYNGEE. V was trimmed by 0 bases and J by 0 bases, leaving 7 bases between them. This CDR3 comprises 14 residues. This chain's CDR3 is CASSVGSSSYEQYF. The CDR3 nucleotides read TGTGCCAGCAGCGTAGGTTCATCCTCCTACGAGCAGTACTTC.

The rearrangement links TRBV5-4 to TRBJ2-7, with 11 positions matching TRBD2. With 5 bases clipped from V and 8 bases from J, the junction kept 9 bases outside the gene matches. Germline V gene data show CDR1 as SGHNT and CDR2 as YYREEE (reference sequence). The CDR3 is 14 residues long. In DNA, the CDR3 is TGTGCCAGCAGTCCGACTAGCGGGATGGGAAAGCAGTACGTC. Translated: CASSPTSGMGKQYV.

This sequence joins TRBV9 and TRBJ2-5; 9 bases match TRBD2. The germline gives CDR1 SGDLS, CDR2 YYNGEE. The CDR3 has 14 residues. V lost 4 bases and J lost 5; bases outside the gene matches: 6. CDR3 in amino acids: CASSRGGAGETQYF. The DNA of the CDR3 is TGTGCCAGCAGCCGCGGGGGGGCCGGGGAGACCCAGTACTTC.

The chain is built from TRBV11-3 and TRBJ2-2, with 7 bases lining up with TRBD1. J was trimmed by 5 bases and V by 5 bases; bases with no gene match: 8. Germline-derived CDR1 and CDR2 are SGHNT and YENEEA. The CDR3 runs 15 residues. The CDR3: CASSPRQGRTGELFF. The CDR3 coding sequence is TGTGCCAGCAGCCCTAGACAGGGTCGGACCGGGGAGCTGTTTTTT.

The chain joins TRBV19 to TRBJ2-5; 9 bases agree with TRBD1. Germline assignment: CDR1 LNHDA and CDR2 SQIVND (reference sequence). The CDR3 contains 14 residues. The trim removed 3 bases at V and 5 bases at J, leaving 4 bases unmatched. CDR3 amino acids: CASSITGGWETQYF. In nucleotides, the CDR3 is TGTGCCAGTAGTATCACAGGGGGCTGGGAGACCCAGTACTTC.

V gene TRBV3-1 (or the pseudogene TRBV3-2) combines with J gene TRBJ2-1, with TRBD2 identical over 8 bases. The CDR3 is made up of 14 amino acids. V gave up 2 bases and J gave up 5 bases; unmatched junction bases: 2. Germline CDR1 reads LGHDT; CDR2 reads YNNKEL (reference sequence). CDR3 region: CASSQRLANNEQFF. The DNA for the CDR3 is TGTGCCAGCAGCCAACGACTAGCGAACAATGAGCAGTTCTTC.

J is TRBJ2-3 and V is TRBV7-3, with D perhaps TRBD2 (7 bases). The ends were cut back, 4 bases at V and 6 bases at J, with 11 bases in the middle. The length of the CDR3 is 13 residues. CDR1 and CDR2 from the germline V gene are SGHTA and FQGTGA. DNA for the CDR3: TGTGCCAGCAGCTGGGGGGGCCATGATACGCAGTATTTT. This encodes CASSWGGHDTQYF.

The CDR3 DNA is TGTGCCAGCAGTTTCATACAGGCCACAGGGGAGACCCAGTACTTC. Protein product: CASSFIQATGETQYF. The rearrangement uses TRBV28 and TRBJ2-5, with D perhaps TRBD1 (6 bases). From germline, CDR1 is MDHEN and CDR2 SYDVKM. Trimming stripped 3 bases from V and 5 bases from J, with 16 bases between. The CDR3 has 15 residues.

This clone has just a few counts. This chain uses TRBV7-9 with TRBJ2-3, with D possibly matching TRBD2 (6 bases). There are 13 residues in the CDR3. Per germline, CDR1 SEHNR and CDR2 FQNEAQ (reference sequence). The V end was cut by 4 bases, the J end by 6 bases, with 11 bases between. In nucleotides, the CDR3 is TGTGCCAGCAGCTCCGCCGGGGGTGATACGCAGTATTTT. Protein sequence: CASSSAGGDTQYF.

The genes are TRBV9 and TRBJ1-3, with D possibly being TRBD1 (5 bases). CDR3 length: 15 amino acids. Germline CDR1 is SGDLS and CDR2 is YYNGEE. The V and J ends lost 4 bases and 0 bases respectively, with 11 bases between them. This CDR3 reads CASSRQFASGNTIYF. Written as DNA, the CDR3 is TGTGCCAGCAGCCGACAGTTCGCCTCTGGAAACACCATATATTTT.

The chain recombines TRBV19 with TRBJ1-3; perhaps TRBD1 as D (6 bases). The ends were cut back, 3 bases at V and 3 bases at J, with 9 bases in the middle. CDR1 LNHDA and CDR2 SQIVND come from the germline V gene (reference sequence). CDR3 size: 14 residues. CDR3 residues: CASSMNRDGNTIYF. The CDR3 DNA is TGTGCCAGTAGTATGAACAGGGATGGAAACACCATATATTTT. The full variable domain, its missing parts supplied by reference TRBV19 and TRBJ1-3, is DGGITQSPKYLFRKEGQNVTLSCEQNLNHDAMYWYRQDPGQGLRLIYYSQIVNDFQKGDIAEGYSVSREKKESFPLTVTSAQKNPTAFYLCASSMNRDGNTIYFGEGSWLTVV.

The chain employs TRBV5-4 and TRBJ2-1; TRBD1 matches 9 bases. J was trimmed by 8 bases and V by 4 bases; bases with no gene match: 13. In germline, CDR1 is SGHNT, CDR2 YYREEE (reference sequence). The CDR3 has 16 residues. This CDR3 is CASSPPGDRARDEQFF. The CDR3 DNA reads TGTGCCAGCAGCCCCCCAGGGGACAGGGCCCGGGATGAGCAGTTCTTC. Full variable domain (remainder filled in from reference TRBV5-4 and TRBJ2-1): ETGVTQSPTHLIKTRGQQVTLRCSSQSGHNTVSWYQQALGQGPQFIFQYYREEENGRGNFPPRFSGLQFPNYSSELNVNALELDDSALYLCASSPPGDRARDEQFFGPGTRLTVL.

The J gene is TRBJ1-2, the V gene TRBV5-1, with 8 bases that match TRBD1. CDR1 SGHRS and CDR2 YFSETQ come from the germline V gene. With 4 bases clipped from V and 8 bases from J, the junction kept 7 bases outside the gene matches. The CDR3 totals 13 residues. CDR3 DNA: TGCGCCAGCAGCGTGGGACAGGTATTCGGCTACACCTTC. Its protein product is CASSVGQVFGYTF.

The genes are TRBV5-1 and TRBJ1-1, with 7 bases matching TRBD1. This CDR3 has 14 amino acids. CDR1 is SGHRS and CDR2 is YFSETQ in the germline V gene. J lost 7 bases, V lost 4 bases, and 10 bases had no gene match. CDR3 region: CASSTQGSRVEAFF. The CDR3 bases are TGCGCCAGCAGCACACAGGGGTCGAGAGTTGAAGCTTTCTTT.

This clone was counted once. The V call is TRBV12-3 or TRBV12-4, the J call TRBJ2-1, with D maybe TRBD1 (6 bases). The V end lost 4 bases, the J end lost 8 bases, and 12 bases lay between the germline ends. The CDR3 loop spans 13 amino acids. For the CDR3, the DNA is TGTGCCAGCAGTTCTGGGGGCTTCTATGAGCAGTTCTTC. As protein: CASSSGGFYEQFF.

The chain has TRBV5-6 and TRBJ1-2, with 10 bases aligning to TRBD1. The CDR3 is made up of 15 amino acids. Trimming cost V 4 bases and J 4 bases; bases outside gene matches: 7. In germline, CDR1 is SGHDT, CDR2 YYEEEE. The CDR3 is CASSPARTGGYGYTF. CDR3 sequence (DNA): TGTGCCAGCAGCCCGGCACGGACAGGGGGCTATGGCTACACCTTC.

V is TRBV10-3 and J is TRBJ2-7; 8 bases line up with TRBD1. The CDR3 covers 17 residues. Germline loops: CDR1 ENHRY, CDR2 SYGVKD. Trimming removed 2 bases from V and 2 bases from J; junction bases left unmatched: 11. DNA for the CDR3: TGTGCCATCAGTGAGCAACAGGGGGTCGGTTGGGCCTACGAGCAGTACTTC. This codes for CAISEQQGVGWAYEQYF.

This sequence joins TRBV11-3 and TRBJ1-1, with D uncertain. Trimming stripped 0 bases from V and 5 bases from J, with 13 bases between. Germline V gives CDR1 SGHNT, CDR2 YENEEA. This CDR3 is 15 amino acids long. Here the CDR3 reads CASSLESEVDTEAFF. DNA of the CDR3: TGTGCCAGCAGCTTAGAGAGCGAAGTAGATACTGAAGCTTTCTTT. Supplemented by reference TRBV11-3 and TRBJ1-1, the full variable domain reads EAGVVQSPRYKIIEKKQPVAFWCNPISGHNTLYWYLQNLGQGPELLIRYENEEAVDDSQLPKDRFSAERLKGVDSTLKIQPAELGDSAVYLCASSLESEVDTEAFFGQGTRLTVV.

The CDR3 nucleotides are TGTGCCAGTAGTCATCACCCGACGACAGGGAGTTACCGTAACTATGGCTACACCTTC. It codes for CASSHHPTTGSYRNYGYTF. The chain couples TRBV19 to TRBJ1-2, with TRBD1 matching 7 bases. CDR3 length: 19 amino acids. V lost 5 bases, J lost 1 base, and 19 bases stayed unmatched. Germline assignment: CDR1 LNHDA and CDR2 SQIVND (reference sequence).

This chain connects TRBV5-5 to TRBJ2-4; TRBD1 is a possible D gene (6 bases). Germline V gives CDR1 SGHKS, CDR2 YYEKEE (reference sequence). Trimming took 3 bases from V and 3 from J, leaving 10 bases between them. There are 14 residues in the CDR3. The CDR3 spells CASSSTGNKNIQYF. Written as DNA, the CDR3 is TGTGCCAGCAGCTCAACAGGGAACAAAAACATTCAGTACTTC. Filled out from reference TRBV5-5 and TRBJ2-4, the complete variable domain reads DAGVTQSPTHLIKTRGQQVTLRCSPISGHKSVSWYQQVLGQGPQFIFQYYEKEERGRGNFPDRFSARQFPNYSSELNVNALLLGDSALYLCASSSTGNKNIQYFGAGTRLSVL.

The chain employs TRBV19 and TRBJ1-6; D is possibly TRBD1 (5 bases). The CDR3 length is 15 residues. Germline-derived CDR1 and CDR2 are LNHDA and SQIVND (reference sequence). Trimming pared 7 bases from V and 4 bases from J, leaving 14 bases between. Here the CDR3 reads CASNVRQIYNSPLHF. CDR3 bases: TGTGCCAGTAACGTTCGACAGATTTATAATTCACCCCTCCACTTT.

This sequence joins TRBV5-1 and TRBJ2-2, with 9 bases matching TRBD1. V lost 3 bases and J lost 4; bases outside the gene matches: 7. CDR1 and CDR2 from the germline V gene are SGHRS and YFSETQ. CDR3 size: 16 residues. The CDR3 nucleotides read TGCGCCAGCAGCTCTTACCGGGACAGGGCCACCGGGGAGCTGTTTTTT. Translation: CASSSYRDRATGELFF.

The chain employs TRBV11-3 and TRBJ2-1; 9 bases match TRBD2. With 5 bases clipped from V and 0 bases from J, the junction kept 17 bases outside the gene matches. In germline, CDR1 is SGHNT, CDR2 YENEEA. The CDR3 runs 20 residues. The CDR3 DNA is TGTGCCAGCAGCACCCCCCAGGGGAGCGGGAGGCTCCTCTCCTACAATGAGCAGTTCTTC. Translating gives CASSTPQGSGRLLSYNEQFF.

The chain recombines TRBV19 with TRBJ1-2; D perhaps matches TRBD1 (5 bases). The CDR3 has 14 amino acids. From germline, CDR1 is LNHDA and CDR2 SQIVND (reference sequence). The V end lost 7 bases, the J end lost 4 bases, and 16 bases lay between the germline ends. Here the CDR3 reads CASTVPGVRYGYTF. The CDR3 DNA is TGTGCCAGTACAGTGCCGGGGGTTCGCTATGGCTACACCTTC.

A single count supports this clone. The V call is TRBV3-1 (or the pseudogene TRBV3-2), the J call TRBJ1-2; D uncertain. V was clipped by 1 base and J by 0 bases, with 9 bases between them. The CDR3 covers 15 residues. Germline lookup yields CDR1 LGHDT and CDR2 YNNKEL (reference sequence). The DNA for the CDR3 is TGTGCCAGCAGCCAAGCCATCGGGGCTAACTATGGCTACACCTTC. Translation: CASSQAIGANYGYTF.

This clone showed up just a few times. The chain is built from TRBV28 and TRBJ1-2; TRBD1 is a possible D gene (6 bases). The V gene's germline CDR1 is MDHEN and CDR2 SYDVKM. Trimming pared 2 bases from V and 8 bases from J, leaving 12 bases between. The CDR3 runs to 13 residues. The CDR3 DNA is TGTGCCAGCAGTTTACTACAGGGCCGCGGCTACACCTTC. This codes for CASSLLQGRGYTF.